This entry lists 19 T cell receptor beta chains sequenced from one sample in a study of blood T cell repertoires in COVID-19. TCRdb's table, derived via immunoSEQ multiplex PCR, lists solely in-frame clones and lacks some. Of 490,000 or so clones listed, less than 90% were seen once; the top ten hold more than 7.5%. The sequencing sample was made of PBMCs or T cells enriched from blood (not recorded which). These receptor sequences come from a woman between 55 and 75 years old who had recovered from COVID-19.

J is TRBJ2-1 and V is TRBV3-1 (or the pseudogene TRBV3-2); 12 bases agree with TRBD2. Germline CDR1 and CDR2: LGHDT and YNNKEL (reference sequence). V shed 4 bases and J 9 bases; nucleotides not matched to a gene: 10. The CDR3 totals 16 residues. The CDR3 bases are TGTGCCAGCAGCCCCGGACTAGCGGGGCATTTGGGTGAGCAGTTCTTC. Its protein product is CASSPGLAGHLGEQFF.

The genes are TRBV7-8 and TRBJ2-7, with 10 bases identical to TRBD1. Per the germline V gene, CDR1 is SGHVS and CDR2 is FQNEAQ. The ends lost 3 bases at V and 2 bases at J; junction bases unmatched: 1. The length of the CDR3 is 14 residues. The DNA for the CDR3 is TGTGCCAGCAGCTTTGGGACAGGGGCCTACGAGCAGTACTTC. It is translated as CASSFGTGAYEQYF.

This clone was seen a few times. This same CDR3 is encoded by further DNA sequences in the sample. The V call is TRBV5-1, the J call TRBJ2-5; D may be TRBD2 (6 bases). This CDR3 has 14 residues. Trimming pared 0 bases from V and 4 bases from J, leaving 10 bases between. Germline lookup yields CDR1 SGHRS and CDR2 YFSETQ. CDR3 in amino acids: CASSLGGLGETQYF. As DNA, the CDR3 is TGCGCCAGCAGCTTGGGGGGACTCGGAGAGACCCAGTACTTC.

The V call is TRBV19, the J call TRBJ2-3, with a weak D call TRBD1 (5 bases). The CDR3 is 14 amino acids. Germline V CDR1 and CDR2: LNHDA, SQIVND (reference sequence). V lost 1 base and J 1 base, leaving 6 bases between the germline ends. CDR3 residues: CASSIGRGTDTQYF. The CDR3, as DNA: TGTGCCAGTAGTATAGGCAGGGGCACAGATACGCAGTATTTT.

J is TRBJ2-1 and V is TRBV19; 8 positions agree with TRBD1. After removal of 5 bases from V and 3 bases from J, the junction contained 6 bases not matched to a gene. The V gene's germline CDR1 is LNHDA and CDR2 SQIVND (reference sequence). CDR3 length: 15 amino acids. For the CDR3, the DNA is TGTGCCAGTAGTGTACCGGGACAGGACTACAATGAGCAGTTCTTC. This codes for CASSVPGQDYNEQFF.

This clone has a single count. The chain employs TRBV5-1 and TRBJ1-1; perhaps TRBD1 as D (5 bases). The CDR3 sequence is 14 residues long. Germline loops: CDR1 SGHRS, CDR2 YFSETQ. The V end was cut by 0 bases, the J end by 2 bases, with 8 bases between. In DNA, the CDR3 is TGCGCCAGCAGCTTGGGGGACTTTAACACTGAAGCTTTCTTT. Its translation is CASSLGDFNTEAFF. Complete variable domain (other parts from reference TRBV5-1 and TRBJ1-1): KAGVTQTPRYLIKTRGQQVTLSCSPISGHRSVSWYQQTPGQGLQFLFEYFSETQRNKGNFPGRFSGRQFSNSRSEMNVSTLELGDSALYLCASSLGDFNTEAFFGQGTRLTVV.

This clone has more than one count but fewer than ten. V and J are TRBV19 and TRBJ1-1, with 7 nucleotides matching TRBD1. Germline CDR1 and CDR2: LNHDA and SQIVND (reference sequence). This CDR3 spans 14 amino acids. The junction had 10 bases not matched to a gene; V was cut back by 7 bases and J by 5 bases. CDR3 nucleotide sequence: TGTGCCAGTACCTTCTCGACAGGGACGACTGAAGCTTTCTTT. It yields the protein CASTFSTGTTEAFF.

The chain uses TRBV18 and TRBJ2-7; 7 nucleotides agree with TRBD1. This CDR3 is 13 amino acids long. The V segment lost 6 bases and the J segment 3 bases; nucleotides outside the gene matches: 5. CDR1 and CDR2 (germline): KGHSH, LQKENI. The CDR3 nucleotides are TGTGCCAGCTCCCCGGGACAGAACTACGAGCAGTACTTC. Translation gives CASSPGQNYEQYF.

The rearrangement links TRBV5-1 to TRBJ1-2, with 10 positions matching TRBD1. V was pared by 4 bases and J by 8 bases, with 11 bases of the junction left unmatched. This CDR3 is 15 amino acids long. Looked up from germline, CDR1 is SGHRS and CDR2 is YFSETQ. The CDR3 spells CASSTTTGGVGGYTF. The CDR3 nucleotides read TGCGCCAGCAGCACTACGACAGGGGGCGTCGGAGGCTACACCTTC. Filled out from reference TRBV5-1 and TRBJ1-2, the complete variable domain reads KAGVTQTPRYLIKTRGQQVTLSCSPISGHRSVSWYQQTPGQGLQFLFEYFSETQRNKGNFPGRFSGRQFSNSRSEMNVSTLELGDSALYLCASSTTTGGVGGYTFGSGTRLTVV.

This clone was recorded a few times. The rearrangement joins TRBV20-1 to TRBJ1-3; unclear D gene. The CDR3 covers 12 residues. Trimming cost V 3 bases and J 9 bases, with 12 bases left between them. Germline V gene data show CDR1 as DFQATT and CDR2 as SNEGSKA (reference sequence). This CDR3 reads CSASTPGGTIYF. DNA of the CDR3: TGCAGTGCTAGTACCCCCGGAGGCACCATATATTTT.

A single count supports this clone. V usage is TRBV6-5 and J usage is TRBJ2-5; perhaps TRBD2 as D (6 bases). Deletions cut 1 base from V and 5 bases from J, with 8 bases between. CDR1 is MNHEY, CDR2 SVGAGI, per germline. This CDR3 contains 13 residues. The CDR3 sequence: CASSYYRGETQYF. In DNA form, the CDR3 reads TGTGCCAGCAGTTACTACCGGGGGGAGACCCAGTACTTC.

The rearrangement uses TRBV5-4 and TRBJ1-6; D is possibly TRBD1 (5 bases). The germline gives CDR1 SGHNT, CDR2 YYREEE (reference sequence). V was clipped by 4 bases and J by 9 bases, with 14 bases between them. The CDR3 is 14 residues long. The CDR3 nucleotides read TGTGCCAGCAGCCAGGGCAGGACGGGTTCACCCCTCCACTTT. Its protein product is CASSQGRTGSPLHF.

The rearrangement joins TRBV24-1 to TRBJ2-3; D not resolved. CDR3 length equals 16 residues. The V and J ends lost 3 bases and 4 bases respectively, with 16 bases between them. Per germline, CDR1 KGHDR and CDR2 SFDVKD. CDR3 in amino acids: CATSDPLEASADTQYF. CDR3 coding DNA: TGTGCCACCAGTGATCCTTTAGAGGCCTCAGCAGATACGCAGTATTTT.

The genes are TRBV5-1 and TRBJ2-2; D might be TRBD1 (5 bases). The CDR3 runs 16 residues. With 1 base removed from V and 1 base from J, the gap between germline ends came to 11 bases. Germline V gives CDR1 SGHRS, CDR2 YFSETQ. The CDR3 sequence is CASSLQGRVNTGELFF. CDR3 sequence (DNA): TGCGCCAGCAGCTTGCAGGGTAGGGTGAACACCGGGGAGCTGTTTTTT.

The CDR3 region is CASSLAGPLPTNEKLFF. The CDR3 DNA is TGCGCCAGCAGCTTGGCAGGGCCTCTCCCAACTAATGAAAAACTGTTTTTT. This sequence joins TRBV5-1 and TRBJ1-4; possibly TRBD1 for D (5 bases). This CDR3 has 17 amino acids. Germline lookup yields CDR1 SGHRS and CDR2 YFSETQ. Trimming took off 0 bases at V and 0 bases at J, with 12 bases between the two ends.

This clone has just one count. The V gene is TRBV19, the J gene TRBJ1-4, with TRBD1 as a possible D gene (6 bases). This CDR3 is 15 amino acids long. V was trimmed by 1 base and J by 5 bases, leaving 11 bases between them. The germline V gene has CDR1 LNHDA and CDR2 SQIVND (reference sequence). The CDR3 spells CASSIVRGHNEKLFF. DNA of the CDR3: TGTGCCAGTAGTATAGTTCGGGGACACAATGAAAAACTGTTTTTT.

V is TRBV5-1 and J is TRBJ2-7; weak D call: TRBD1 (6 bases). This CDR3 is 14 amino acids long. CDR1 SGHRS and CDR2 YFSETQ come from the germline V gene. V was shortened by 0 bases and J by 5 bases, with 12 bases between the two germline ends. The CDR3 sequence is CASSLEGGTNEQYF. The DNA for the CDR3 is TGCGCCAGCAGCTTGGAAGGTGGGACAAACGAGCAGTACTTC. The full variable domain, in which reference TRBV5-1 and TRBJ2-7 provide the parts outside the CDR3, is KAGVTQTPRYLIKTRGQQVTLSCSPISGHRSVSWYQQTPGQGLQFLFEYFSETQRNKGNFPGRFSGRQFSNSRSEMNVSTLELGDSALYLCASSLEGGTNEQYFGPGTRLTVT.

The chain recombines TRBV11-3 with TRBJ2-1; 12 bases line up with TRBD2. There are 16 residues in the CDR3. Germline V lookup: CDR1 SGHNT, CDR2 YENEEA. Germline trimming cut 5 bases from V and 6 bases from J; bases unmatched to any gene: 8. The CDR3 bases are TGTGCCAGCAGCCCTCTGACTAGCGGGGGAATCAATGAGCAGTTCTTC. Its protein product is CASSPLTSGGINEQFF.

The chain carries TRBV5-4 and TRBJ2-5, with D possibly TRBD1 on 5 matching bases. V shed 0 bases and J shed 5 bases, with 17 bases lying between them. Germline CDR1 SGHNT, CDR2 YYREEE (reference sequence). This CDR3 comprises 16 residues. The CDR3 nucleotides are TGTGCCAGCAGCTTGGCCGGCGGAAGGGGTCTTGAGACCCAGTACTTC. Encoded protein: CASSLAGGRGLETQYF.